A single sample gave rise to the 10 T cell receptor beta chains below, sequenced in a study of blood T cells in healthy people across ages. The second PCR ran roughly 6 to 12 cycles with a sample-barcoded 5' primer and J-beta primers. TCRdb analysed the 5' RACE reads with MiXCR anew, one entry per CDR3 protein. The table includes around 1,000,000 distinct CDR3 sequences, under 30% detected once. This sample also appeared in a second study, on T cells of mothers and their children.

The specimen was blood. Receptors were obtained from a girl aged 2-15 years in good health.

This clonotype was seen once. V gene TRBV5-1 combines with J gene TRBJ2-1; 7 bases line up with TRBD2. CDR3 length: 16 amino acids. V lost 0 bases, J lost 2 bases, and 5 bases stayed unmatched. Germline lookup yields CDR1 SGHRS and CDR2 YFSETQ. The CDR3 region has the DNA TGCGCCAGCAGCTTGGCAGCTAGCGGAGCCTACAATGAGCAGTTCTTC. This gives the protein CASSLAASGAYNEQFF.

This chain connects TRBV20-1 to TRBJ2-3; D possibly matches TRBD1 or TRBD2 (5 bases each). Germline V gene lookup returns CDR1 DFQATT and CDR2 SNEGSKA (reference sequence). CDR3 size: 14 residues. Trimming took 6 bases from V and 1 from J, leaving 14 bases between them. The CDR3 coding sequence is TGCAGTGCCGCCTCGGGACGAGGCACAGATACGCAGTATTTT. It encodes CSAASGRGTDTQYF.

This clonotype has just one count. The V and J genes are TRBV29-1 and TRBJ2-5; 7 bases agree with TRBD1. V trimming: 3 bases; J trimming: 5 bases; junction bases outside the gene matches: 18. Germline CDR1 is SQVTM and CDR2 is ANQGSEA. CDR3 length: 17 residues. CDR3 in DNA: TGCAGCGTTGAGCCCCCTCTCTCGGGACAGTTTGGGGAGACCCAGTACTTC. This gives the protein CSVEPPLSGQFGETQYF.

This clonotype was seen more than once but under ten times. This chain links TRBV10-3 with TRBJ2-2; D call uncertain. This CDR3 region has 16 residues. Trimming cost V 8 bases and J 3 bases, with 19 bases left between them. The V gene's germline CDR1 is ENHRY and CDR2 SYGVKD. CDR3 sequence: CAIAEDGTPDTGELFF. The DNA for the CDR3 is TGTGCCATCGCTGAGGACGGTACACCCGACACCGGGGAGCTGTTTTTT.

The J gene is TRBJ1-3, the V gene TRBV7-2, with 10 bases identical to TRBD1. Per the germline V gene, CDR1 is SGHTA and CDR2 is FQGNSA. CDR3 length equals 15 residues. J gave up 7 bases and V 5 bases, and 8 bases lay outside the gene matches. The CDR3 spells CASSLQTGGANTIYF. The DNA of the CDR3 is TGTGCCAGCAGCCTCCAGACAGGGGGCGCGAACACCATATATTTT.

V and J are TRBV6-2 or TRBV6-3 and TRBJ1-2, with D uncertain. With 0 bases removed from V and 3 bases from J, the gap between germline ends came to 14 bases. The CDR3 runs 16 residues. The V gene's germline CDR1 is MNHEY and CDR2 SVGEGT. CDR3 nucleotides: TGTGCCAGCAGTTACTCGGACCTCACGGGCGACTATGGCTACACCTTC. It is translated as CASSYSDLTGDYGYTF.

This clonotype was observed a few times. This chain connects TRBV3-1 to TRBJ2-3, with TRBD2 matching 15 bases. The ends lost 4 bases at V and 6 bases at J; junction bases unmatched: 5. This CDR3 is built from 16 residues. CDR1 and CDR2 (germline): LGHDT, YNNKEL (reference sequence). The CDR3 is CASSPRTSGRADTQYF. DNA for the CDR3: TGTGCCAGCAGCCCCAGGACTAGCGGGAGGGCGGATACGCAGTATTTT.

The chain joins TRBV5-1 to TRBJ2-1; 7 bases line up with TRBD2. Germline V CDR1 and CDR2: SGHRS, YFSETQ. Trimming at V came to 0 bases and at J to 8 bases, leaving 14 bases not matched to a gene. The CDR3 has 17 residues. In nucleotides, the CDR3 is TGCGCCAGCAGCTTGGCCCGGGGGGACCCTAGGGTGGATGAGCAGTTCTTC. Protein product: CASSLARGDPRVDEQFF.

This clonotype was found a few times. The CDR3 region has the DNA TGTGCCAGCAGCAAGGGACAGGGATGCCATCAGCCCCAGCATTTT. This codes for CASSKGQGCHQPQHF. The V gene is TRBV21-1, the J gene TRBJ1-5; the D call of TRBD1 is as the table states it, not checked on the DNA. TRBV21-1 is given as a pseudogene. The CDR3 contains 15 residues.

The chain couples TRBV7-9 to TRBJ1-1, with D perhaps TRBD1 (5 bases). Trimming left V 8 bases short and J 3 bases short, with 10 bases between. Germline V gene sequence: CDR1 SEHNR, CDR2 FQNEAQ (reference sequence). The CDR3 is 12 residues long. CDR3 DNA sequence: TGTGCCAGCTTGGGGCGAGACACTGAAGCTTTCTTT. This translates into CASLGRDTEAFF.